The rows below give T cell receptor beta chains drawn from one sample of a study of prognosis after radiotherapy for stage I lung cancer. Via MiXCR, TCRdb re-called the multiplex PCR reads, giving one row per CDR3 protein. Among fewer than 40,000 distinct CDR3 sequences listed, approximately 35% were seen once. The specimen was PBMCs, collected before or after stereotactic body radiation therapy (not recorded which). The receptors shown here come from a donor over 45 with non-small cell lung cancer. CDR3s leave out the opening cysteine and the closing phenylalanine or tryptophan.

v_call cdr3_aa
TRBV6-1 ASSESGGGQPQH
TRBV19 ASTLREGRSYTGELF
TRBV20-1 SARDLTGGSNSPLH
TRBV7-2 ASSLTGEQY
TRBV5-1 ASSMDSFTGELL
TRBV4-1 ASSQISGPQH
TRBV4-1 ASSQVVGDTIY
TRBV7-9 ASSTGPGGKNSPLH
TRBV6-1 ASRWEGDYGYT
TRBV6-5 ASSYSWTGAGNTIY
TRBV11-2 ASSLVLEGAREQY
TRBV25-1 SSSMTWTGIYGYT
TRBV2 ASSDRVSYNSPLH
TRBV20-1 SARDPSTGELF
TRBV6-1 ASSTQGAGELF
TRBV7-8 ASSLPRDRGSYEQY
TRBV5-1 ASSRGTSGLDYNEQF
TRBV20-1 SARESFSAVDNEQF
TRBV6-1 ASSEAGAGGTYTEAF
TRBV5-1 ASSLEASEGVD
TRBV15 ATSRLTGASYNEQF
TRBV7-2 ASSLATGTGVGYT
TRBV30 AWSESANYGYT
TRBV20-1 STKNQGVNTEAF
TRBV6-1 ASKRNTIY
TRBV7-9 ASSLPTFYGYT
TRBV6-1 ASSESPTLLF
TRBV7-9 ASSAQNRINEQF
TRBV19 ASSPWEQPQH
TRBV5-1 ANSLSRNRNGYT
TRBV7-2 ASSFPGTESPTDTQY
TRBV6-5 ASSYGRLVGNTIY
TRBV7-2 ASSLAQGTQY
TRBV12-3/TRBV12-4 ASRRDRGGGTSYGHT
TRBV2 ASRRDRDYEQY
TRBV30 AWSWLAGGQETQY
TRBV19 ASSIPFGTGELF
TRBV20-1 SARWGKGHGYT
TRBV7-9 ASSSPTVGTQY
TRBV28 SSSNPWTGCLNTEAF
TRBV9 ASSVGQAYSPLH
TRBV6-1 ASRTQGAGETQY
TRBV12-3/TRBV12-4 ASSFRGSSNQPQH
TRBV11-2 ASSWGNEQY
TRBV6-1 ASSWASGGNQPHH
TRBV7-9 ATDGGSSGNTIY
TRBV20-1 SARDRRQAQY
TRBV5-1 ASSPLGGQQPQH
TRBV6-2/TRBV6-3 ASTTGESFRDTQY
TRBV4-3 ASSQEHNSNQPQH
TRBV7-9 ASSLGGSTEAF